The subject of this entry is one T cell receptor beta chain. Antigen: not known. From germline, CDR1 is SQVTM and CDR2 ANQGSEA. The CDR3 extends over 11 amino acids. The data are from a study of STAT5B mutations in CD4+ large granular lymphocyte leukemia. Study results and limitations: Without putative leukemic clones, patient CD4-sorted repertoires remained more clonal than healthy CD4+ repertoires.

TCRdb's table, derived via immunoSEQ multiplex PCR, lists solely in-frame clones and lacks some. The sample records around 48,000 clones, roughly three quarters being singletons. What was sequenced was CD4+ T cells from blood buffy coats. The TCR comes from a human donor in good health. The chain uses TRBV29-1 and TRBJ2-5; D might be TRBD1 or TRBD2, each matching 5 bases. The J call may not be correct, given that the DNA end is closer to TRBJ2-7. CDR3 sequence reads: CSVDEGSEQYF. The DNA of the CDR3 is TGCAGCGTTGACGAGGGGAGCGAGCAGTACTTC.